This T cell receptor (beta chain) was obtained from a study of T-cell memory formation after mild COVID-19. This clonotype was observed a few times. Germline CDR1 is SGHKS and CDR2 is YYEKEE (reference sequence). This CDR3 spans 14 amino acids. The V gene lost 5 bases and the J gene lost 2 bases, with 13 bases spanning the gap. One entry per CDR3 protein results from TCRdb running MiXCR on the 5' RACE reads. This table holds about 180,000 distinct CDR3 sequences, approximately 17% found once. The sample taken for sequencing was PBMCs or a T cell subset sorted from them (not recorded which). This receptor was obtained from a man aged 18 to 35 who had mild COVID-19 (a few samples of this study predate the infection). Cell type and time point are not known. The chain is built from TRBV5-5 and TRBJ2-5; a possible D gene is TRBD1 (6 bases). CDR3 in amino acids: CASSLLGQQETQYF. CDR3 DNA sequence: TGTGCCAGCAGTTTACTGGGACAACAAGAGACCCAGTACTTC. Based on the CDR3 plus reference TRBV5-5 and TRBJ2-5, the full variable domain is DAGVTQSPTHLIKTRGQQVTLRCSPISGHKSVSWYQQVLGQGPQFIFQYYEKEERGRGNFPDRFSARQFPNYSSELNVNALLLGDSALYLCASSLLGQQETQYFGPGTRLLVL.